This TCR beta chain was sequenced in a study of siplizumab effects on memory and regulatory T cells. Looked up from germline, CDR1 is KGHSH and CDR2 is LQKENI. V was trimmed by 6 bases and J by 3 bases, leaving 18 bases between them. There are 15 residues in the CDR3. Unstimulated TEMRA, naive, memory and effector memory subsets were sequenced in a few donor pairs. TCRdb keeps only in-frame clones here, not all; method: immunoSEQ multiplex PCR. There are tens of thousands of clones in the sample; about 80% occur only once, and about 0.42% lies in the top ten. Study-wide points: The study found that mappable alloreactive CD4+ clones averaged around 68% Treg-derived with siplizumab and about 26% in controls. The authors could not assign a naive or memory phenotype to roughly 75-95% of proliferating CD4+ or CD8+ clones. Memory cells seemed less diverse than naive T cells, which seemed major alloresponse contributors.

This clone was found once. Its matching antigen is unknown. The chain combines TRBV18 with TRBJ2-7; a possible D gene is TRBD2 (5 bases). This TCR was recovered from a human donor in good health. Sequences were obtained from memory CD4+ T cells sorted from blood. The CDR3 sequence is CASSRTEPGLYEQYF. CDR3 DNA sequence: TGTGCCAGCTCGCGAACAGAGCCCGGACTCTACGAGCAGTACTTC.